The entry that follows covers one TCR beta chain sequence. This entry is derived from a study of blood T cell repertoires in COVID-19. For the study at large: Researchers got acute and convalescent COVID-19 samples from the United States, Italy and Spain.

V was pared by 8 bases and J by 8 bases, with 3 bases of the junction left unmatched. Germline-derived CDR1 and CDR2 are SGHRS and YFSETQ. The CDR3 covers 12 residues. Authors' data handling: Estimation of nucleated cell counts was performed using reference gene primer amplification. Sequencing was performed with immunoSEQ multiplex PCR; in TCRdb, only in-frame clones are kept and a portion is missing. V, J and clone size were drawn from that table, and D and trimming were deduced from the DNA. The sample contains some 450,000 clones, roughly 88% of which appear only once. This TCR was recovered from a woman between 45 and 60 years old with COVID-19, enrolled during active disease. Material: peripheral blood. The J gene is TRBJ1-4, the V gene TRBV5-1, with 10 bases fitting TRBD1. The CDR3 nucleotides are TGCGCCAGTCGGGACAGGGGCGAAAAACTGTTTTTT. Translated: CASRDRGEKLFF.